This T cell receptor beta chain was observed in a study of neurological immune-mediated disorders (dated by TCRdb to about 2019). In terms of the full investigation: Peripheral blood TCR-beta repertoires from patients with HTLV-I-associated myelopathy (HAM/TSP), patients with multiple sclerosis, and healthy controls were compared in the study using UMI-based sequencing. The approximately 100 TCR-beta libraries included longitudinal samples, technical triplicates and paired sorted CD4+ and CD8+ T-cell subsets alongside PBMC samples. Of the 68 subjects in the cohort, about 14 were HAM/TSP patients, about 34 were multiple sclerosis patients, and some 20 were healthy controls. General study outcomes and caveats: The highest TCR clonal expansion was observed in HAM/TSP patients, whereas the lowest was observed in MS patients, even when compared with healthy controls. Expanded clones from different subjects shared no identical CDR3 amino acid sequences, which suggests that TCR-beta repertoires were private in all groups.

Healthy controls were blood bank volunteers in Maryland, USA. For the unsorted PBMC libraries, 2 million PBMCs were stored in RNAlater at -80 degrees C until RNA extraction and were used to generate the libraries. Peripheral blood was subjected to Ficoll-Hypaque density gradient centrifugation to isolate PBMCs, which were then cryopreserved in liquid nitrogen. This clonotype was counted ten times or more. Its antigen is unknown. The record has no base qualities; no much larger clone is one base away. cDNA was synthesized by template-switch 5'RACE using a primer with a 10-nucleotide random unique molecular identifier that tagged each TCR transcript. Every sequencing run covered 15-18 subjects and yielded more than 160 million TCR-beta sequences. The RNeasy kit was used to extract total RNA. Using the KAPA Real-time Library Amplification kit, TCR-beta VDJ regions were amplified with primers for the TCR constant region and the 5'RACE anchor. Sample indexes and Illumina adaptors were added in a first PCR, and a second PCR then increased library yield. The roughly 650 bp TCR product was size-selected on a 2% E-gel SizeSelection system after Ampure bead purification. Before pooling, library quality was assessed on a Bioanalyzer, concentration was determined with Qubit, and library quantification was performed with the Kapa Library Quantification kit. An Illumina HiSeq 2500 sequenced the libraries paired-end 2 x 150 bp. To increase sequence diversity, roughly 24-32% phiX was spiked into each library pool. The source study handled its data this way. The quality-filtered reads were processed with the UMI-based MiGEC pipeline, whose error correction step removed more than 90% of the raw TCR sequences. IMGT germline references were used for alignment of VDJ genes, and clonotypes were defined by a unique CDR3 amino acid sequence together with V-J genes. Clonal expansion, Shannon diversity and CDR3 relatedness were evaluated with VDJtools (CalcPairwiseDistances, ClusterSamples), while phylogenetic trees were built in CLCbio workbench. Clones with at least 8 unique UMIs were defined as expanded, with this threshold being based on coefficient-of-variation modelling across technical triplicates. TCRdb handled the public reads itself, with Q25 trimming in fastp and clone calling in MiXCR, and kept productive beta chains. For every CDR3 protein sequence, its rows merge into one entry that carries the most common genes and DNA. These V and J calls derive from TCRdb rather than the authors' analysis. This sample gives more than 13,000 distinct CDR3 sequences in total; about 10% of them show up just once. Of the sample, 24% is held by the ten largest clones.

The germline V gene encodes CDR1 DFQATT and CDR2 SNEGSKA (reference sequence). The CDR3 numbers 16 residues from cysteine through phenylalanine. The DNA shown is the 48-base CDR3, in frame from base 1. Germline trimming: 4 bases from V, 3 bases from J; junction bases outside gene matches: 11. The chain was built from TRBV20-1 and TRBJ2-4; 8 central bases correspond to TRBD2. This clonotype was sampled from a woman aged 40 to 55 in good health. Input material: PBMCs. CDR3 protein: CSATQTSGGGKNIQYF. The sequence in DNA is TGCAGTGCTACCCAAACTAGCGGAGGGGGCAAAAACATTCAGTACTTC.